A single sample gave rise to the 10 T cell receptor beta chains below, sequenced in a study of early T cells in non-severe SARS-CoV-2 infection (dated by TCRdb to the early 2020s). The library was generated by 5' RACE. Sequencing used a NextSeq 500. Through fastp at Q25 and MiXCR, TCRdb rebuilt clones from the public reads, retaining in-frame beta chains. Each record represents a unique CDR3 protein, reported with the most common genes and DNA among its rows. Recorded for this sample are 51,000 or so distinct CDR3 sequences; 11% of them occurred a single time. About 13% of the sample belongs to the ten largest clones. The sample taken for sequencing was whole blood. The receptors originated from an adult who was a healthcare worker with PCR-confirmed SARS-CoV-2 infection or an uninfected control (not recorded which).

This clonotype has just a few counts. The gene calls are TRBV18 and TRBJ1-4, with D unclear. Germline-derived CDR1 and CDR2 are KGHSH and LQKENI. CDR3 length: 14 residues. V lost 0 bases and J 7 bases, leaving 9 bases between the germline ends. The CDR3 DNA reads TGTGCCAGCTCACCACCCGGGAGCCGTGAAAAACTGTTTTTT. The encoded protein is CASSPPGSREKLFF. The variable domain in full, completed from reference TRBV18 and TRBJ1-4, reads NAGVMQNPRHLVRRRGQEARLRCSPMKGHSHVYWYRQLPEEGLKFMVYLQKENIIDESGMPKERFSAEFPKEGPSILRIQQVVRGDSAAYFCASSPPGSREKLFFGSGTQLSVL.

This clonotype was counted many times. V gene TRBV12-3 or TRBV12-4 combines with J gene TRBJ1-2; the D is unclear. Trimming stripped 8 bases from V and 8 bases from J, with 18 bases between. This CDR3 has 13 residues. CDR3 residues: CASLTRAKRGYTF. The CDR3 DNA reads TGTGCCAGCTTGACAAGGGCCAAGAGAGGCTACACCTTC.

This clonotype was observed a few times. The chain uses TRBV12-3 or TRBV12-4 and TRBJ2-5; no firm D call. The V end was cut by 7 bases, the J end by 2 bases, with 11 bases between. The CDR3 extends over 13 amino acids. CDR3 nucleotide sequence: TGTGCCAGCACCCGGACCGAACAAGAGACCCAGTACTTC. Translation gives CASTRTEQETQYF.

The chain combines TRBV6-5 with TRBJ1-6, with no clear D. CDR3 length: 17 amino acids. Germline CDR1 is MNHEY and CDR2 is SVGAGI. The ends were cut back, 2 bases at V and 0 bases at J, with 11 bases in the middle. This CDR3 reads CASSYQLRSSYNSPLHF. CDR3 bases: TGTGCCAGCAGTTACCAATTAAGAAGCTCCTATAATTCACCCCTCCACTTT.

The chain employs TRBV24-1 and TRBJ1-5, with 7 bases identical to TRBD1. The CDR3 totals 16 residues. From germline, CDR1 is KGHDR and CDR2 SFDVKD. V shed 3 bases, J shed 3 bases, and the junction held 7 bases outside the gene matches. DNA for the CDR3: TGTGCCACCAGTGATCCCAGACAGGGAAACAATCAGCCCCAGCATTTT. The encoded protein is CATSDPRQGNNQPQHF.

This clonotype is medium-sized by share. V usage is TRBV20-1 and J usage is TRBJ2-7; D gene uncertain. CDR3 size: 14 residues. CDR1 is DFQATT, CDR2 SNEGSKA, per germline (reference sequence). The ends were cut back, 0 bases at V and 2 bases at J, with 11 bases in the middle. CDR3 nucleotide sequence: TGCAGTGCTAGAGACGCCGGTTCCCCCTACGAGCAGTACTTC. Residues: CSARDAGSPYEQYF.

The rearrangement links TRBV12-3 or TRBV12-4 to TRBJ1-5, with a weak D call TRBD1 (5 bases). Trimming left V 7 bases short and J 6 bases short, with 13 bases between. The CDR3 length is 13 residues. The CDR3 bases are TGTGCCAGCAACCCTGGGGGGGGTCAGCCCCAGCATTTT. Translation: CASNPGGGQPQHF.

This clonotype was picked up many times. This chain's CDR3 is CASSYPRQGMVGANVLTF. CDR3 coding DNA: TGTGCCAGCAGTTACCCTCGTCAGGGAATGGTAGGGGCCAACGTCCTGACTTTC. The gene calls are TRBV6-2 or TRBV6-3 and TRBJ2-6; perhaps TRBD1 as D (5 bases). The CDR3 runs 18 residues. CDR1 and CDR2 from the germline V gene are MNHEY and SVGEGT. Trimming removed 2 bases at V and 4 bases at J, with 18 bases between.

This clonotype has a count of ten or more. This CDR3 reads CASSLVDSQETQYF. The DNA for the CDR3 is TGTGCCAGCAGCTTAGTCGACTCACAAGAGACCCAGTACTTC. The chain couples TRBV7-6 to TRBJ2-5; D gene unclear. The CDR3 contains 14 residues. The V gene lost 1 base and the J gene lost 2 bases, with 8 bases spanning the gap. Germline CDR1 and CDR2: SGHVS and FNYEAQ.

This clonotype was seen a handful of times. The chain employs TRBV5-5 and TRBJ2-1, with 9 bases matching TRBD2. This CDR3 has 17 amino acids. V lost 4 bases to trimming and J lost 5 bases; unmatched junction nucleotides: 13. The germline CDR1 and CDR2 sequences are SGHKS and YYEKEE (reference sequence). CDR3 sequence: CASSPWLASGVHNEQFF. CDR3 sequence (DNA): TGTGCCAGCAGCCCATGGTTGGCTAGCGGGGTCCACAATGAGCAGTTCTTC.